This T cell receptor beta chain came from a study of response to subunit inactivated influenza vaccine. A single record per CDR3 protein comes from TCRdb applying MiXCR to the RT-PCR reads. Of some 570,000 distinct CDR3 sequences in the sample, roughly 10% were seen once. The CDR3 covers 17 residues. The J segment lost 0 bases and the V segment lost 0 bases, leaving 8 bases of the junction unmatched. Germline CDR1 and CDR2: DFQATT and SNEGSKA (reference sequence). This same sample was also taken into another study, of T cells expressing NK-cell markers. As that study records: 5'RACE template switching with UMIs generated TCR beta cDNA. Sequencing of TCR beta repertoires drew on sorted CD3+CD56+NKG2C+, CD3+CD56+NKG2C- and CD3+CD56-NKG2C+ T cells. Restricting sorting to alpha-beta TCR T cells was achieved in several experiments by an anti-gamma-delta TCR antibody. Expanded NKG2C+ T cell clones had unclear HCMV specificity.

Sequencing used PBMCs from blood, obtained on the day of vaccination. This rearrangement joins TRBV20-1 to TRBJ2-1; 7 positions agree with TRBD2. The receptor was derived from a man aged 50 to 59 who received an inactivated influenza vaccine. For the CDR3, the DNA is TGCAGTGCTAGAGATTTACGGCTAGCGGACTCCTACAATGAGCAGTTCTTC. The encoded protein is CSARDLRLADSYNEQFF.